This T cell receptor beta chain was sequenced during a study of chemoradiotherapy in HPV16-positive cancers. The study's findings and limits: In HPV16-positive patients, HPV-responsive T-cell expansion tracked better recurrence-free survival.

Assay used: immunoSEQ multiplex PCR; TCRdb lists only in-frame clones, some missing. Of tens of thousands of clones listed, roughly nine tenths are singletons. This clone was seen a handful of times. Its antigen is undetermined. V dropped 5 bases and J dropped 5; count of bases not matched to a gene: 10. Per the germline V gene, CDR1 is SGHTA and CDR2 is FQGTGA. This CDR3 spans 17 amino acids. V gene TRBV7-3 combines with J gene TRBJ2-1, with 12 bases identical to TRBD2. The sequencing here drew on blood, taken from a patient who underwent chemoradiotherapy. The receptor's source is a human donor with HPV-associated anogenital cancer. DNA of the CDR3: TGTGCCAGCAGCCCGATCCCCCTAGCGGGAGGGCACAATGAGCAGTTCTTC. Amino acid sequence: CASSPIPLAGGHNEQFF.